Listed below are T cell receptor beta chains from one sample, sequenced in a study of cytomegalovirus exposure and HLA in healthy donors. The repertoire was sequenced with immunoSEQ multiplex PCR; TCRdb's copy has only in-frame clones and lacks some. This table has 90,000 to 150,000 clones, more than 75% appearing once. The material sequenced was PBMCs. The receptors derive from a woman aged 18-35 years in good health and CMV-seropositive. Both conserved end residues are part of each CDR3. The order of the fields is clone size, J gene, D gene, V gene, CDR3 DNA, CDR3 protein. The D gene is left open where the match is weak. A clone size is listed for some rows: how often the clone was seen (once, few, many), or a class if it is expanded.

.	TRBJ1-1	.	TRBV5-6	TGTGCCAGCAGCCACCGTGAGGGATTAGGCACTGAAGCTTTCTTT	CASSHREGLGTEAFF
.	TRBJ2-3	TRBD2	TRBV7-8	TGTGCCAGCAGACGGACTAGCGGGGGCACAGATACGCAGTATTTT	CASRRTSGGTDTQYF
.	TRBJ2-2	TRBD2	TRBV4-1	TGCGCCAGCAGCCGAACTAGCGGGGGGGCAACCGGGGAGCTGTTTTTT	CASSRTSGGATGELFF
.	TRBJ2-7	.	TRBV7-2	TGTGCCAGCAGCCCCACATTGACAGGAGTCTACGAGCAGTACTTC	CASSPTLTGVYEQYF
.	TRBJ2-2	TRBD2	TRBV4-1	TGCGCCAGCAGAGATACGGGGGGGCCGGACGGGGAGCTGTTTTTT	CASRDTGGPDGELFF
.	TRBJ2-1	.	TRBV5-1	TGCGCCAGCAGCGGACCGGGACAAGACAATGAGCAGTTCTTC	CASSGPGQDNEQFF
.	TRBJ1-1	TRBD1	TRBV4-2	TGTGCCAGCAGAAACGACAGGGGGTTGGTCACTGAAGCTTTCTTT	CASRNDRGLVTEAFF
few	TRBJ1-1	TRBD1	TRBV25-1	TGTGCCAGCAGTGGGACAGGGGTCACTGAAGCTTTCTTT	CASSGTGVTEAFF
.	TRBJ2-3	TRBD2	TRBV7-9	TGTGCCAGCAGCTCTAGCAGCGGGGGGCCCTCTAGCACAGATACGCAGTATTTT	CASSSSSGGPSSTDTQYF
few	TRBJ2-4	TRBD1	TRBV2	TGTGCCAGCAGTTCAGGGGGATCTGTCAAAAACATTCAGTACTTC	CASSSGGSVKNIQYF
once	TRBJ1-1	.	TRBV2	TGTGCCAGCAGTGAACGCGGAGGGGTGGATACTGAAGCTTTCTTT	CASSERGGVDTEAFF
.	TRBJ2-7	TRBD2	TRBV6-5	TGTGCCAGCAGTTTAGCGGGAGAAGGTTACGAGCAGTACTTC	CASSLAGEGYEQYF
.	TRBJ1-5	.	TRBV5-5	TGTGCCAGCAGCTTGACAGCAGTTAATCAGCCCCAGCATTTT	CASSLTAVNQPQHF
.	TRBJ2-2	.	TRBV19	TGTGCCAGTAGTATAGTCTCCCTAGCTAACACCGGGGAGCTGTTTTTT	CASSIVSLANTGELFF
.	TRBJ2-2	TRBD1	TRBV5-1	TGCGCCAGCAGCTTGGGGCGACGGGACAGGGGATTCACCGGGGAGCTGTTTTTT	CASSLGRRDRGFTGELFF
.	TRBJ1-4	TRBD1	TRBV19	TGTGCCAGTAGTGTCCTACAGGGGGCGAGGGAAAAACTGTTTTTT	CASSVLQGAREKLFF
.	TRBJ2-7	.	TRBV5-1	TGCGCCAGCAGCCAGAATGGGCAGAGCTACGAGCAGTACTTC	CASSQNGQSYEQYF
few	TRBJ1-2	TRBD1	TRBV6-1	TGTGCCAGCAGTGAAGTTCCAGGGGGAGATGGCTACACCTTC	CASSEVPGGDGYTF
.	TRBJ2-3	TRBD1	TRBV10-3	TGTGCCATCAGTGGGGGGACAGGGAGCACAGATACGCAGTATTTT	CAISGGTGSTDTQYF
.	TRBJ2-7	.	TRBV5-1	TGCGCCAGCAGCTTATACAGGGTGTTTGACGAGCAGTACTTC	CASSLYRVFDEQYF
.	TRBJ2-7	TRBD2	TRBV6-1	TGTGCCAGCAGTGAACCCGGGGGGGCCTCGTACGAGCAGTACTTC	CASSEPGGASYEQYF
.	TRBJ2-7	TRBD1	TRBV19	TGTGCCAGTAGTACCGGGACAGGGGCCTCCTACGAGCAGTACTTC	CASSTGTGASYEQYF
.	TRBJ1-1	TRBD1	TRBV11-3	TGTGCCAGCAGCTTAGGGGGACAGGGAGGGCCTGAAGCTTTCTTT	CASSLGGQGGPEAFF
.	TRBJ2-1	.	TRBV29-1	TGCAGCGGATCACACAGGCCTCTCAATGAGCAGTTCTTC	CSGSHRPLNEQFF
.	TRBJ2-3	TRBD2	TRBV7-9	TGTGCCAGCAGCTCGCTAACTAGCGCTAGCACAGATACGCAGTATTTT	CASSSLTSASTDTQYF
once	TRBJ2-2	.	TRBV30	TGTGCGTGGGACTTTGCCAGCACCGGGGAGCTGTTTTTT	CAWDFASTGELFF
.	TRBJ2-1	.	TRBV19	TGTGCCAGTAGTCAAGACTTGAGCTCCTACAATGAGCAGTTCTTC	CASSQDLSSYNEQFF
once	TRBJ1-1	.	TRBV7-3	TGTGCCAGCAGCCCTCAACAGGGACGGTACACTGAAGCTTTCTTT	CASSPQQGRYTEAFF
.	TRBJ1-1	TRBD1	TRBV5-1	TGCGCCAGCAGCTTCCGGGACAGGGGACTGTTCACTGAAGCTTTCTTT	CASSFRDRGLFTEAFF
once	TRBJ2-3	.	TRBV6-1	TGTGCCTGCGAGCGGGGCACAGATACGCAGTATTTT	CACERGTDTQYF
.	TRBJ2-4	TRBD2	TRBV29-1	TGCAGCGTTGAAGATAGGGAGGGGAGGGCGGGGAGAGGGCGTAGGTTGAACATTCAGTACTTC	CSVEDREGRAGRGRRLNIQYF
.	TRBJ1-1	TRBD1	TRBV9	TGTGCCAGCAGCGTAGCGGGACAGAAGAACACTGAAGCTTTCTTT	CASSVAGQKNTEAFF
.	TRBJ1-1	TRBD1	TRBV7-9	TGTGCCAGCAGCTTAGCACCGGGGACAGGGTCTTTCTTAGGGACTGAAGCTTTCTTT	CASSLAPGTGSFLGTEAFF
.	TRBJ2-1	TRBD2	TRBV6-5	TGTGCCAGCAGCCCCGGGACTAGCGGGTATCATGAGCAGTTCTTC	CASSPGTSGYHEQFF
.	TRBJ1-2	.	TRBV29-1	TGCAGCGTTGATGTCAGGGGTGGGCCAGGAGCTAACTATGGCTACACCTTC	CSVDVRGGPGANYGYTF
.	TRBJ1-4	.	TRBV5-1	TGCGCCAGCAGGCGGGGGAATGAAAAACTGTTTTTT	CASRRGNEKLFF
.	TRBJ1-1	TRBD1	TRBV9	TGTGCCAGCAGCGCTCAGGGGGCGCGAACTGAAGCTTTCTTT	CASSAQGARTEAFF
.	TRBJ2-7	.	TRBV18	TGTGCCAGCTCACCGGGAGACAAGATTAAGTACTTC	CASSPGDKIKYF
.	TRBJ2-3	.	TRBV2	TGTGCCAGCAGTCGGGACTTTAGCACAGATACGCAGTATTTT	CASSRDFSTDTQYF
.	TRBJ2-7	TRBD1	TRBV27	TGTGCCAGCAGAAAGGGTGGGGGACAGGGTTACGAGCAGTACTTC	CASRKGGGQGYEQYF
.	TRBJ1-5	.	TRBV7-2	TGTGCCAGCAGCTTAGGCCCTCGGGGAAGCAATCAGCCCCAGCATTTT	CASSLGPRGSNQPQHF
once	TRBJ1-1	.	TRBV10-2	TGCGCCAGCAGTGAGTCGTACAGCCCGAACACTGAAGCTTTCTTT	CASSESYSPNTEAFF
.	TRBJ1-6	.	TRBV13	TGTGCCAGCAGCTTAGGAGCGGTCACCTATAATTCACCCCTCCACTTT	CASSLGAVTYNSPLHF
.	TRBJ1-1	.	TRBV5-1	TGCGCCAGCAGCACCCAGACTGGGAGCACTGAAGCTTTCTTT	CASSTQTGSTEAFF
.	TRBJ1-3	.	TRBV11-2	TGTGCCAGCAGGTCGGTCCGGAGCACCATATATTTT	CASRSVRSTIYF
.	TRBJ2-7	.	TRBV1	TGCACCAGCAGCCAAGACCGGACAGGACCCCTTCTCGAGCAGTACTTC	CTSSQDRTGPLLEQYF
.	TRBJ2-7	TRBD2	TRBV4-3	TGCGCCAGCAGCCAAGATGTTACAGGACTAGCGGGGGACGAGCAGTACTTC	CASSQDVTGLAGDEQYF
.	TRBJ2-3	.	TRBV2	TGTGCCAGCAGGGAAGTAGGGGGTGATACGCAGTATTTT	CASREVGGDTQYF
.	TRBJ1-1	TRBD1	TRBV5-1	TGCGCCAGCAGCTTGGCCCGACAGGGGGTGGGCACTGAAGCTTTCTTT	CASSLARQGVGTEAFF
.	TRBJ1-1	.	TRBV9	TGTGCCAGCAGCACCAGACAGGTCCCGACTGAAGCTTTCTTT	CASSTRQVPTEAFF
.	TRBJ2-1	TRBD2	TRBV7-9	TGTGCCAGCAGCTTCGCACTAGCGGGAGGTTACGGTGAGCAGTTCTTC	CASSFALAGGYGEQFF
.	TRBJ2-3	TRBD1	TRBV2	TGTGCCAGCAGTGCCCAGGACAGGGGGCTTTTGGATACGCAGTATTTT	CASSAQDRGLLDTQYF
.	TRBJ1-4	TRBD1	TRBV2	TGTGCCAGCAGTGACCCGACAGGGGGTGGGGAAAAACTGTTTTTT	CASSDPTGGGEKLFF
.	TRBJ2-1	.	TRBV25-1	TGTGCCAGCAGTGAAGGGGACTCATTTTACAATGAGCAGTTCTTC	CASSEGDSFYNEQFF
once	TRBJ1-5	.	TRBV5-4	TGTGCCAGCAGCCCGGGGAGGGATCAGCCCCAGCATTTT	CASSPGRDQPQHF
.	TRBJ1-1	.	TRBV27	TGTGCCAGCAGTTTGGGCGTCTGGACTGAAGCTTTCTTT	CASSLGVWTEAFF